Listed here are 23 T cell receptor beta chains from one sample, sequenced in a study of glioma-infiltrating T cells. Using RNA template, CDR3s of TCR alpha and beta were amplified with iRepertoire arm-PCR. In TCRdb, the multiplex PCR reads were re-called with MiXCR into one record per CDR3 protein. The data contain 15,000 to 20,000 distinct CDR3 sequences, roughly 50% of them seen just once; the ten biggest clones take up roughly 40%. Sequencing was done on a sample of glioma tissue, nonneoplastic brain tissue, or PBMCs (not recorded which). These receptors originate from a human donor with low-grade glioma or glioblastoma, undergoing nonglioma brain surgery, or in good health (not recorded which).

As for this clonotype: This may be a read error, as it is one base from a much larger clone. This chain links TRBV19 with TRBJ2-3; D uncertain. Trimming shortened V by 4 bases and J by 3 bases, and 14 bases separated the two germline ends. CDR3 length: 15 amino acids. Germline CDR1 LNHDA, CDR2 SQIVND (reference sequence). CDR3 bases: TGTGCCAGTAGTAGGCGTTTGTCGGAAACAGATACGCAGTATTTT. As protein: CASSRRLSETDTQYF.

In DNA form, the CDR3 reads TGCGCCAGCAGCCACTATAATGAGCAGTTCTTC. Protein sequence: CASSHYNEQFF. The chain employs TRBV4-1 and TRBJ2-1, with unresolved D. Germline assignment: CDR1 MGHRA and CDR2 YSYEKL. CDR3 length: 11 residues. The V end lost 3 bases, the J end lost 7 bases, and 4 bases lay between the germline ends.

This clonotype appeared a few times. One base away lies a much larger clone, so this may be a sequencing read error. The V gene is TRBV28, the J gene TRBJ2-1; a weak D match, TRBD2 (6 bases). The CDR3 length is 15 residues. Germline V CDR1 and CDR2: MDHEN, SYDVKM. CDR3 bases: TGTGCCAGCAGTTTCCCCACAGCTAGCGCCGATGAGCAGCTCTTC. It specifies CASSFPTASADEQLF.

The chain recombines TRBV27 with TRBJ2-7; 10 nucleotides line up with TRBD2. The V gene end was trimmed by 6 bases and the J gene end by 6 bases; junction bases not matched to a gene: 8. The length of the CDR3 is 14 residues. Per the germline V gene, CDR1 is MNHEY and CDR2 is SMNVEV (reference sequence). The CDR3 loop is CASSWGSGRGEQYF. The CDR3 DNA reads TGTGCCAGCAGCTGGGGGAGCGGGAGGGGCGAGCAGTACTTC.

The rearrangement links TRBV5-1 to TRBJ2-4; the D gene could be TRBD1 or TRBD2 (6 bases each). V shed 4 bases and J shed 6 bases, with 14 bases lying between them. The CDR3 loop spans 14 amino acids. Germline V lookup: CDR1 SGHRS, CDR2 YFSETQ. The CDR3: CASSPGGPGNIQYF. CDR3 bases: TGCGCCAGCAGCCCCGGGGGCCCGGGAAACATTCAGTACTTC.

V usage is TRBV6-2 or TRBV6-3 and J usage is TRBJ2-1, with D possibly called TRBD1 or TRBD2 (5 bases each). The ends were cut back, 5 bases at V and 9 bases at J, with 11 bases in the middle. CDR3 length equals 12 residues. Germline CDR1 and CDR2: MNHEY and SVGEGT. CDR3 amino acids: CASSTRGPEQFF. CDR3 nucleotide sequence: TGTGCCAGCAGTACACGGGGCCCTGAGCAGTTCTTC.

This clonotype was seen just once. An end of the junction does not agree with germline; a read error may underlie this. This chain connects TRBV6-9 to TRBJ1-2; D ambiguous. This CDR3 region has 13 residues. Germline V gives CDR1 MNHGY, CDR2 SVAAGI. The CDR3 region has the DNA TGTGCCAGCAGTTACGACATGGTATATGGTTACACCTTC. Amino acids: CASSYDMVYGYTF.

As DNA, the CDR3 is TGTGCCAGCACTTCGGGGCGCACTGAAGCTTTCTTT. The encoded protein is CASTSGRTEAFF. The V call is TRBV27, the J call TRBJ1-1; weak D call: TRBD1 (5 bases). This CDR3 has 12 residues. Germline assignment: CDR1 MNHEY and CDR2 SMNVEV (reference sequence). V was clipped by 7 bases and J by 4 bases, with 10 bases between them.

This clonotype was seen many times. The V and J genes are TRBV7-9 and TRBJ1-1; TRBD1 is a possible D gene (5 bases). Trimming cost V 6 bases and J 4 bases, with 15 bases left between them. CDR1 is SEHNR, CDR2 FQNEAQ, per germline (reference sequence). This CDR3 has 14 residues. Here the CDR3 reads CASSLGRGGTEAFF. The CDR3 coding sequence is TGTGCCAGCAGTTTGGGACGGGGCGGCACTGAAGCTTTCTTT. Using reference TRBV7-9 and TRBJ1-1 for the parts outside the CDR3, the full variable domain is DTGVSQNPRHKITKRGQNVTFRCDPISEHNRLYWYRQTLGQGPEFLTYFQNEAQLEKSRLLSDRFSAERPKGSFSTLEIQRTEQGDSAMYLCASSLGRGGTEAFFGQGTRLTVV.

This clonotype occurred a few times. The chain combines TRBV20-1 with TRBJ2-3, with 7 bases matching TRBD2. The length of the CDR3 is 16 residues. The germline V gene encodes CDR1 DFQATT and CDR2 SNEGSKA (reference sequence). Unmatched junction bases numbered 13, after V lost 5 bases and J lost 2 bases. CDR3 region: CSAGNLADPSTDTQYF. The CDR3 nucleotides read TGCAGTGCTGGGAATCTAGCGGACCCCTCCACAGATACGCAGTATTTT.

The chain joins TRBV7-2 to TRBJ1-1; no definite D call. This CDR3 region has 16 residues. Trimming removed 1 base from V and 5 bases from J, with 17 bases in between. Germline lookup yields CDR1 SGHTA and CDR2 FQGNSA. CDR3 DNA sequence: TGTGCCAGCAGCTTAGGAATAACGGGAGGGAAAACTGAAGCTTTCTTT. As protein: CASSLGITGGKTEAFF.

V is TRBV7-2 and J is TRBJ2-7, with D perhaps TRBD1 (7 bases). Germline V CDR1 and CDR2: SGHTA, FQGNSA. The V end lost 1 base, the J end lost 3 bases, and 16 bases lay between the germline ends. This CDR3 region has 16 residues. CDR3 sequence: CASSLVGGDSCYEQYF. The CDR3 coding sequence is TGTGCCAGCAGCTTAGTGGGCGGGGACAGCTGCTACGAGCAGTACTTC.

The rearrangement uses TRBV7-2 and TRBJ2-5; D ambiguous. Trimming took off 6 bases at V and 2 bases at J, with 13 bases between the two ends. Germline CDR1 is SGHTA and CDR2 is FQGNSA. The CDR3 length is 14 residues. The DNA of the CDR3 is TGTGCCAGCAGACCGCCCGGATATCAAGAGACCCAGTACTTC. This gives the protein CASRPPGYQETQYF.

CDR3 residues: CASSLGGISNTEAFF. The CDR3 DNA sequence: TGTGCCAGCAGCTTAGGAGGGATTTCCAACACTGAAGCTTTCTTT. J is TRBJ1-1 and V is TRBV13; no reliable D call. Trimming pared 0 bases from V and 2 bases from J, leaving 10 bases between. The CDR3 is made up of 15 amino acids. CDR1 is PRHDT, CDR2 FYEKMQ, per germline (reference sequence).

The chain is built from TRBV6-6 and TRBJ1-2; D not certain. The V end lost 0 bases, the J end lost 0 bases, and 14 bases lay between the germline ends. The length of the CDR3 is 17 residues. The germline V gene has CDR1 MNHNY and CDR2 SVGAGI (reference sequence). CDR3 sequence reads: CASSYSKFGQTNYGYTF. The DNA of the CDR3 is TGTGCCAGCAGTTACTCGAAGTTCGGTCAGACTAACTATGGCTACACCTTC.

The chain couples TRBV7-2 to TRBJ1-1, with 9 bases identical to TRBD1. V lost 4 bases to trimming and J lost 5 bases; unmatched junction nucleotides: 11. The germline CDR1 and CDR2 sequences are SGHTA and FQGNSA. This CDR3 comprises 16 residues. CDR3 residues: CASSWGQGASGTEAFF. CDR3 nucleotide sequence: TGTGCCAGCAGCTGGGGACAGGGAGCGTCTGGAACTGAAGCTTTCTTT.

This clonotype was detected only a few times. The V call is TRBV28, the J call TRBJ2-5; D remains unclear. Trimming cost V 3 bases and J 1 base, with 9 bases left between them. CDR1 is MDHEN and CDR2 is SYDVKM in the germline V gene. This CDR3 has 14 residues. Here the CDR3 DNA reads TGTGCCAGCAGTTTGAGGTTCACCCAAGAGACCCAGTACTTC. Translated, it gives CASSLRFTQETQYF.

The chain joins TRBV20-1 to TRBJ1-5; 8 nucleotides agree with TRBD1. The CDR3 covers 16 residues. V gave up 5 bases and J gave up 0 bases; unmatched junction bases: 9. From germline, CDR1 is DFQATT and CDR2 SNEGSKA (reference sequence). CDR3 sequence: CSAPSTGQGSNQPQHF. Here the CDR3 DNA reads TGCAGTGCTCCCTCAACCGGACAGGGTAGCAATCAGCCCCAGCATTTT.

This chain links TRBV29-1 with TRBJ2-1; 10 bases fit TRBD2. Germline values: CDR1 SQVTM, CDR2 ANQGSEA. CDR3 length: 13 amino acids. V was clipped by 4 bases and J by 3 bases; unmatched bases: 0. The CDR3 here is CSVGTSGYNEQFF. For the CDR3, the DNA is TGCAGCGTTGGGACTAGCGGCTACAATGAGCAGTTCTTC.

Concerning this clonotype: The junction does not match germline at one end; this may be a read error. This chain uses TRBV20-1 with TRBJ1-2; 7 positions agree with TRBD1. This CDR3 contains 15 residues. The germline CDR1 and CDR2 sequences are DFQATT and SNEGSKA (reference sequence). The DNA of the CDR3 is TGCAGTCCTAGGGGGGCAGGGGGGCTCGTCTATGGCTACACCTTC. Translation gives CSPRGAGGLVYGYTF.

This clonotype showed up just a few times. The junction does not match germline at one end; this may be a read error. V is TRBV6-1 and J is TRBJ2-3; D gene ambiguous. The germline V gene encodes CDR1 MNHNS and CDR2 SASEGT. This CDR3 is 14 amino acids long. The CDR3 coding sequence is TGTGCTAGCAGTCGCCCTGTGACGTCAGATACGCAGTATTTT. This codes for CASSRPVTSDTQYF.

There are a few counts of this clonotype. The rearrangement uses TRBV27 and TRBJ1-5; possible D gene TRBD1, 6 bases. Germline CDR1 reads MNHEY; CDR2 reads SMNVEV (reference sequence). V lost 6 bases and J 1 base, leaving 16 bases between the germline ends. The CDR3 is made up of 16 amino acids. In nucleotides, the CDR3 is TGTGCCAGCAGCAAGACAGGTTTTGGAAGCAATCAGCCCCAGCATTTT. Translation: CASSKTGFGSNQPQHF.

The chain uses TRBV6-2 or TRBV6-3 and TRBJ2-7; no firm D call. Germline-derived CDR1 and CDR2 are MNHEY and SVGEGT. This CDR3 has 14 amino acids. V lost 6 bases and J 3 bases, leaving 15 bases between the germline ends. CDR3 sequence reads: CASRERRDDYEQYF. The DNA of the CDR3 is TGTGCCAGCAGGGAACGGCGTGACGACTACGAGCAGTACTTC.